The present T cell receptor (beta chain) was sequenced within a study of CD8+ T cells in alopecia areata. CDR3 length: 15 residues. J gave up 3 bases and V 0 bases, and 3 bases lay outside the gene matches. The germline CDR1 and CDR2 sequences are NSQYPW and LRSPGD (reference sequence). Extracted RNA was reverse transcribed into cDNA, the sequencing template. Using immunoSEQ multiplex PCR, the repertoire was profiled, and TCRdb retains in-frame clones only, with some absent. The data show 250,000 or so clones, none appearing only once, with more than 0.95% held by the ten largest. The pooled cutaneous lymph node cells were sorted using several markers (CD4, CD8alpha, NKG2D, NKG2ACE and others). Concerning this clone itself: The antigen remains unidentified. Genes here carry mouse names. The read terminates 4 residues ahead of where the CDR3 ends, so the germline J gene completes it.

Study-wide results and limits: Mice gave a clearer picture of TCR sharing than patients did, possibly for HLA-related reasons.

This chain connects TRBV1 to TRBJ2-4; 7 bases are shared with TRBD2. The receptor's source is a C3H/HeJ mouse with alopecia areata. The strain's MHC: H2-k. Sequencing was performed on CD4+ T cells sorted from a lymph node. The CDR3 loop reads CTCSADVGGQNTLYF. CDR3 DNA (partial): TGCACCTGCAGTGCAGATGTGGGGGGACAAAAC.